This T cell receptor beta chain was sequenced for a study of regulatory T cells in long-lasting Graves disease (TCRdb year 2021). Describing the broader study: In the newly diagnosed Graves' disease group, patients had been taking antithyroid drugs for less than 3 months. Peripheral blood TCR sequencing and RNA sequencing compared persistent Graves' disease patients with newly diagnosed Graves' disease patients. A total of 33 samples underwent TCR sequencing, from roughly 13 patients with persistent Graves' disease and 20 patients with newly diagnosed Graves' disease. The study was registered as a clinical trial and conducted in China. Overall results and qualifications from the work: Patients with persistent disease shared more public clonotypes (over 2,500) than newly diagnosed patients did (more than 900). Peripheral blood alone was examined, since thyroid tissue, which constituted the primary lesion, could not be accessed. Only the TCR beta chain was sequenced and analyzed. TRBV28, TRBJ1-2 and TRBJ2-5 were preferentially used in persistent disease, while TRBV20-1 and TRBJ2-1 were favored in newly diagnosed disease. Compared with newly diagnosed patients, persistent Graves' disease patients had lower TCR Shannon entropy and fewer highly expanded clones, which suggests clonal expansion. As a limitation, the authors acknowledged that the small sample size may reduce accuracy.

The time point tag for this specimen amounts to: newly diagnosed GD, antithyroid drugs for less than 3 months. For both TCR sequencing and RNA sequencing, RNA was extracted from PBMCs in TRIzol. Graves' disease was diagnosed according to American Thyroid Association guidelines. The patients came from an endocrinology department in Xi'an, China. Each patient gave roughly 8.4 milliliters of peripheral blood, collected in an EDTA anticoagulant tube. Ficoll Paque Plus density gradient separation was used to isolate PBMCs, and no additional T cell sorting was done. An Agilent 2100 Bioanalyzer and agarose gel were used to check RNA quality, while a NanoDrop 2000 measured RNA concentration. Measured from the cysteine to the phenylalanine, the CDR3 is 13 residues long. The kept DNA is CDR3 alone, 39 bases in frame from the first base. CDR1 SNHLY and CDR2 FYNNEI were looked up in the germline V gene. Trimming takes 6 bases from V and 4 bases from J, and the germline ends sit 10 bases apart.

Receptor amplification or capture employed multiplex PCR. The sequencer listed for this sample is Illumina HiSeq 4000. CDR3 regions were amplified by Arm-PCR with iRepertoire HTBI primers to construct TCR beta libraries. Before sequencing, the PCR products underwent gel purification. Per the authors' processing: Gene usage analysis of CDR3 amino acid clonotypes used the 55 to 65 TRBV and 11 to 15 TRBJ segments found across samples. COPE and FqMerger were used to merge the filtered high-quality paired reads into contigs. BLAST was used to align contigs to IMGT TRBV, TRBD and TRBJ reference genes, with CDR3 defined following IMGT. Clonotypes above 0.1% frequency were classified as highly expanded clones. Shannon entropy was used to measure repertoire diversity, and the Gini coefficient was used to measure V-J evenness. A clonotype found in more than one individual was treated as public. TCRdb trimmed the raw reads at Q25, called clones with MiXCR and kept productive beta chains. Rows are unified per CDR3 protein, each entry keeping the most common DNA and genes. The V and J calls come from TCRdb's annotation, not from the publication. The sample includes 350,000 to 500,000 distinct CDR3 sequences, with 11% to 15% observed a single time. Jointly, the top ten make up roughly 18% of the sample.

In regard to this clonotype: There is no known antigen for this receptor. No per-base quality is available; no much larger clone lies one base away.

These data were also filed under a second study, of T cells in Graves' hyperthyroidism and ophthalmopathy. As the second study states: Graves' hyperthyroidism was defined as stable when no progression to ophthalmopathy occurred over 18 months of follow-up. Hyperthyroidism patients were newly diagnosed, had a disease duration of under 2 months, and were aged 18 to 65 years. Patients with uncontrolled infections, other autoimmune diseases, pregnancy or lactation were excluded. Diagnoses were based on clinical symptoms, serum thyroxine and TRAb, thyroid ultrasound and orbital computed tomography. The TCR CDR3 was subjected to a first round of RT-PCR using the HTBI primer set and the Qiagen OneStep RT-PCR kit. Most expanded thyroid clonotypes (frequency above 0.001) were also detected in blood, suggesting blood repertoires may reflect thyroid immune responses. A 13 V-J signature model separated ophthalmopathy from stable hyperthyroidism, with approximately 87% sensitivity and roughly 81% specificity in cross-validation and 80%/75% in testing. In validation, the model predicted progression to ophthalmopathy a median of roughly 6.1 months before onset, with roughly 71% sensitivity and just under 75% specificity. To identify distinguishing TCR V-J signatures, a discovery cohort of about 100 patients was used, comprising 40 to 45 with Graves' ophthalmopathy and 57 with stable Graves' hyperthyroidism. An independent validation cohort of under 20 hyperthyroidism patients and over 15 patients who later progressed to ophthalmopathy tested prospective prediction of ophthalmopathy. The approximately 100 discovery patients were divided at random into training and test sets in a 7:3 ratio. Thyroid tissue and blood T-cell repertoires from about six Graves' hyperthyroidism patients were also compared in the study. After sampling, hyperthyroidism patients received methimazole starting at 30 mg daily, and ophthalmopathy patients received high-dose intravenous methylprednisolone. Libraries were constructed in a second round of multiplex PCR, after which size selection and purification were carried out. The libraries were sequenced on an Illumina HiSeq2000 using paired-end 100 bp reads. SOAPnuke was used to process the raw data, removing reads that contained adapters or uncalled bases, had a mean Phred below 15, or lacked an exact match to the constant primer or identifier. High-quality paired reads were merged with COPE v1.2.5, and unique nucleotide sequences were defined as clonotypes. Clonotypes were aligned to IMGT TRBV, TRBD and TRBJ reference segments using MiTCR v1.1. Only V-J combinations with frequency above 0.0001, covering 99.2% of repertoires, were analysed. A TCS score was defined as the ratio of F50 (clonal expansion) to E x V (chaos), with BLOSUM62-based TCRdist applied between CDR3 peptides within each V-J. Welch's t-statistics and random forest reduced fewer than 550 V-J features to 13, which were used in a naive Bayes classifier (R e1071). No statistical method was used to set the sample size in advance, and investigators knew the group allocation. The paper reports TCR Vbeta CDR3 sequencing of approximately 140 peripheral blood samples: 43 ophthalmopathy, under 80 hyperthyroidism and around 17 progressor patients.

The sequenced sample was peripheral blood mononuclear cells (PBMCs), obtained at new diagnosis, from a patient treated with antithyroid drugs. The chain joins TRBV2 to TRBJ2-1, with no reliable assignment of the D segment. The TCR originated in a woman aged 45-59 years with Graves disease. Donor details come from another sample of the same person, matched by shared clones. The base sequence is TGTGCCAGCAGGCCGACCCTATACAATGAGCAGTTCTTC. The resulting protein is CASRPTLYNEQFF.